The sequence of this T cell receptor (beta chain) was determined in a study of blood T cell repertoires in COVID-19. The ends lost 0 bases at V and 4 bases at J; junction bases unmatched: 1. The germline V gene encodes CDR1 MGHRA and CDR2 YSYEKL. The CDR3 length is 17 residues. Sequencing was performed with immunoSEQ multiplex PCR; in TCRdb, only in-frame clones are kept and a portion is missing. In the table there are approximately 260,000 clones, less than 90% of which are singletons. The TCR sequence derives from a man aged 55 to 70 who had recovered from COVID-19. The chain recombines TRBV4-1 with TRBJ2-3; 16 bases align to TRBD2. Source material: peripheral blood. In DNA form, the CDR3 reads TGCGCCAGCAGCCAAGATGGGACTAGCGGGAGGGCAGATACGCAGTATTTT. Its translation is CASSQDGTSGRADTQYF.